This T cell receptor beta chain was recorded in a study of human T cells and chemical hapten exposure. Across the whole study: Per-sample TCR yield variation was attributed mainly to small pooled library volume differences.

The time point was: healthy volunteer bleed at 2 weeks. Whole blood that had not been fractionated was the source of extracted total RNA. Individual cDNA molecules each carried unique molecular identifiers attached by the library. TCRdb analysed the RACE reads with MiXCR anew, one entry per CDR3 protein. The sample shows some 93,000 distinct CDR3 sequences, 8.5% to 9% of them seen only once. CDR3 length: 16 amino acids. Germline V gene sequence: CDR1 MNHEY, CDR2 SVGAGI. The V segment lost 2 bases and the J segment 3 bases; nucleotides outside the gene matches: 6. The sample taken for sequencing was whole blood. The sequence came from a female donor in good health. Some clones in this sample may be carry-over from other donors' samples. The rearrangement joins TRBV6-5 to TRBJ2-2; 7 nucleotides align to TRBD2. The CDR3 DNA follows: TGTGCCAGCAGTTACGGGCGGGAGTGGGACACCGGGGAGCTGTTTTTT. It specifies CASSYGREWDTGELFF.